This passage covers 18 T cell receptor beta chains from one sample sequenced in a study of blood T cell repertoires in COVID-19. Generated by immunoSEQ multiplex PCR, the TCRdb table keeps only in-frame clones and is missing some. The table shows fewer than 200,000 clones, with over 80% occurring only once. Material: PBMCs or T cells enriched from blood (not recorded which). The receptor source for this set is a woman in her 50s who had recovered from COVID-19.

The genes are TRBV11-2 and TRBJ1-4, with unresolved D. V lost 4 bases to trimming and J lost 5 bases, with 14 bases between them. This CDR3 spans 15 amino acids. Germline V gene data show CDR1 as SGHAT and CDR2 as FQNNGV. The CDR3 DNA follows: TGTGCCAGCAGCTCCCTCCTTCACTTCAATGAAAAACTGTTTTTT. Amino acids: CASSSLLHFNEKLFF.

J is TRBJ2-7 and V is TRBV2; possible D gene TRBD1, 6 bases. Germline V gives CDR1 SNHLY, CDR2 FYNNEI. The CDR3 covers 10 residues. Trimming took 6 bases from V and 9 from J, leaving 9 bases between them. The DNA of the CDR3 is TGTGCCAGCAGCCAGGGGTGGCAGTACGTC. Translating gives CASSQGWQYV.

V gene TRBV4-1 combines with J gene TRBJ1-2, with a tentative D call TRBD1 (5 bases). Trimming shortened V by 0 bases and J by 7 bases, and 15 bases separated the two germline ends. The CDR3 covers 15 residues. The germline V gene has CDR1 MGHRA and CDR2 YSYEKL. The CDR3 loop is CASSQESNGGGGYTF. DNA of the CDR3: TGCGCCAGCAGCCAAGAGTCTAACGGGGGAGGTGGCTACACCTTC.

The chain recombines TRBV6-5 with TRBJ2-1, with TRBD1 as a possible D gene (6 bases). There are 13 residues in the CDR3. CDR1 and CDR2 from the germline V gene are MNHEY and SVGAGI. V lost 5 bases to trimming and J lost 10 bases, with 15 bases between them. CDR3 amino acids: CASSREQGSEQFF. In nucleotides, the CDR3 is TGTGCCAGCAGTCGGGAACAGGGCTCGGAGCAGTTCTTC.

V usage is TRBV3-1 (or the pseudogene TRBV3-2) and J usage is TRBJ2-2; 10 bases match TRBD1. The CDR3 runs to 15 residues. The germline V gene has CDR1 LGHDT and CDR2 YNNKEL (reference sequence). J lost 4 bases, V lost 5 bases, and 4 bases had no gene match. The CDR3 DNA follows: TGTGCCAGCAGCTCCGGGACAGGGGCCACCGGGGAGCTGTTTTTT. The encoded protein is CASSSGTGATGELFF.

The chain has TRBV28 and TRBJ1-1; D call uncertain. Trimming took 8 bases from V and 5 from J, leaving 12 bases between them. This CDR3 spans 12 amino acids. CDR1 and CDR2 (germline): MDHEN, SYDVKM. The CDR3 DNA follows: TGTGCCAGCGGGTTTTCGGGAACTGAAGCTTTCTTT. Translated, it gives CASGFSGTEAFF.

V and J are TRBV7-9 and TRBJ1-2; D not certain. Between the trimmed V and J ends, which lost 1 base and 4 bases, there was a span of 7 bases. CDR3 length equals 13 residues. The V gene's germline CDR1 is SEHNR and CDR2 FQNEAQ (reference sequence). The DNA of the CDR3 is TGTGCCAGCAGCTTAGATTTTAGCTATGGCTACACCTTC. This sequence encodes CASSLDFSYGYTF.

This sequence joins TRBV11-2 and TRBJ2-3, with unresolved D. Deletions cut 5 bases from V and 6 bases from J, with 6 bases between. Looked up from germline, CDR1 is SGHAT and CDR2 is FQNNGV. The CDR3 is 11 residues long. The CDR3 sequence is CASSPMDTQYF. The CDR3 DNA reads TGTGCCAGCAGCCCCATGGATACGCAGTATTTT.

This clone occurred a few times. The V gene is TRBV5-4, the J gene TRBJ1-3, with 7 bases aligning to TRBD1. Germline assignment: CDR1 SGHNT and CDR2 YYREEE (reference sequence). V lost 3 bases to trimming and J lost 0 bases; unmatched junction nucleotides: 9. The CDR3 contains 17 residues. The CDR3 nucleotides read TGTGCCAGCAGCTCTTCTACAGGGGACGGCTCTGGAAACACCATATATTTT. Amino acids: CASSSSTGDGSGNTIYF. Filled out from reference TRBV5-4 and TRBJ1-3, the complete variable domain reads ETGVTQSPTHLIKTRGQQVTLRCSSQSGHNTVSWYQQALGQGPQFIFQYYREEENGRGNFPPRFSGLQFPNYSSELNVNALELDDSALYLCASSSSTGDGSGNTIYFGEGSWLTVV.

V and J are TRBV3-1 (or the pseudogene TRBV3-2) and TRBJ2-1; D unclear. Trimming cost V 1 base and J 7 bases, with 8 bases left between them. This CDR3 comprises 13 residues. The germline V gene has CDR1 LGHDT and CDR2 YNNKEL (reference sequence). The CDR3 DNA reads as TGTGCCAGCAGCCAAGGTTCTCGGAATGAGCAGTTCTTC. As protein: CASSQGSRNEQFF.

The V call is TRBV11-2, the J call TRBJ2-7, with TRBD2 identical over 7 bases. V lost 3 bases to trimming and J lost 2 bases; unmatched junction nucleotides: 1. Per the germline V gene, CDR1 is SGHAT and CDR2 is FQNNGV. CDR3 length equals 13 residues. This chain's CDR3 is CASSFGGAYEQYV. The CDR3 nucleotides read TGTGCCAGCAGCTTTGGGGGGGCCTACGAGCAGTACGTC.

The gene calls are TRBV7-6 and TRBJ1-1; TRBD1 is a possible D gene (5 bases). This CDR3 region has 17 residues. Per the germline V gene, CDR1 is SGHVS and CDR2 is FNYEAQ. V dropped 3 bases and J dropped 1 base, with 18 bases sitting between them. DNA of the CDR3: TGTGCCAGCAGCTTGGGTTGGGGGGAGATTGGGAACACTGAAGCTTTCTTT. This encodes CASSLGWGEIGNTEAFF.

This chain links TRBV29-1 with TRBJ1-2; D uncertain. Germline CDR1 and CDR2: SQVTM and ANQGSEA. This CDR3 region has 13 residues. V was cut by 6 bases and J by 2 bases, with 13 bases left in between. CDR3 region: CSVSSSENYGYTF. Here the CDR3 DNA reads TGCAGCGTCTCTAGTTCCGAGAACTATGGCTACACCTTC.

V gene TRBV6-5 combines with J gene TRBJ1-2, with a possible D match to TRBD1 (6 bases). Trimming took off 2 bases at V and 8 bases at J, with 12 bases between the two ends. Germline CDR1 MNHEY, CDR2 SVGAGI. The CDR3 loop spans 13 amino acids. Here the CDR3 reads CASSYAGGPGYTF. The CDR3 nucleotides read TGTGCCAGCAGTTACGCGGGGGGGCCCGGCTACACCTTC.

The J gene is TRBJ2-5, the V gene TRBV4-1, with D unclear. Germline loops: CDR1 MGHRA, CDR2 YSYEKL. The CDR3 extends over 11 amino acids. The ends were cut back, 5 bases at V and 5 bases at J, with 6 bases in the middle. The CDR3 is CASSELETQYF. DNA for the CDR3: TGCGCCAGCAGCGAGCTCGAGACCCAGTACTTC.

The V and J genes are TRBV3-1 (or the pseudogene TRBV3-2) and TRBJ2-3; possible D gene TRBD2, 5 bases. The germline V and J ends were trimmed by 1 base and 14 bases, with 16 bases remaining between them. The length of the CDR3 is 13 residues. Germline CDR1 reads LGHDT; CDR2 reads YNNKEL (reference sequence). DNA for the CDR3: TGTGCCAGCAGCCAAGTGGGAGACTCCCGACGGTATTTT. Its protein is CASSQVGDSRRYF.

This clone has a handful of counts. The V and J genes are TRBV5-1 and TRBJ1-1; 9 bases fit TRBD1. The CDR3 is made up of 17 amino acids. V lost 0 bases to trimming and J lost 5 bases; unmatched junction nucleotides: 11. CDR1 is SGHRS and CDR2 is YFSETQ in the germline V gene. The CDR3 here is CASSLAVVGTGKTEAFF. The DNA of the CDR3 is TGCGCCAGCAGCTTGGCCGTCGTCGGGACAGGGAAGACTGAAGCTTTCTTT.

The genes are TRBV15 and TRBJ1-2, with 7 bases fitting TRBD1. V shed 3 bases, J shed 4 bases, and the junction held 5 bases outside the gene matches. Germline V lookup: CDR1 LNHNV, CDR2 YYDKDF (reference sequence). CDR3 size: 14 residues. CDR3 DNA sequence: TGTGCCACCAGCAGGACAGGGTCGGGCTATGGCTACACCTTC. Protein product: CATSRTGSGYGYTF.